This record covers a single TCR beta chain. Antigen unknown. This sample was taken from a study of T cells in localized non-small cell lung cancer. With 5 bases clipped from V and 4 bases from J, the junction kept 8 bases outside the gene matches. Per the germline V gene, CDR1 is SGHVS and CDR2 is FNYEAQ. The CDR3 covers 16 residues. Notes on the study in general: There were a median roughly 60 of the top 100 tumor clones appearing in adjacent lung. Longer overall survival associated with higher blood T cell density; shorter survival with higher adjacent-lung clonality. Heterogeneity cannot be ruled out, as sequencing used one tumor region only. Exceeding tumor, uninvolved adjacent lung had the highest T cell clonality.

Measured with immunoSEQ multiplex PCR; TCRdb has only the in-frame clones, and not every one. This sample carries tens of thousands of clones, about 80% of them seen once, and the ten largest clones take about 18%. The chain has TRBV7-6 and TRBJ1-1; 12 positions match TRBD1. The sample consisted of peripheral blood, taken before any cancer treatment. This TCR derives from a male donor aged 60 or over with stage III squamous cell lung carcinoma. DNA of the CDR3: TGTGCCAGCAGCCTCGGGACAGGGGGCTCGGGCACTGAAGCTTTCTTT. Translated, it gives CASSLGTGGSGTEAFF.